Presented here are 8 T cell receptor beta chains from one specimen sequenced in a study of blood T cell repertoires in COVID-19. The table came from immunoSEQ multiplex PCR; TCRdb's copy has only in-frame clones and leaves some out. This table holds 450,000 or so clones, around nine tenths found once. The specimen was peripheral blood. The receptors stem from a young man with COVID-19, enrolled during active disease.

This rearrangement joins TRBV29-1 to TRBJ2-5, with TRBD1 matching 10 bases. The CDR3 is 13 residues long. From germline, CDR1 is SQVTM and CDR2 ANQGSEA. V trimming: 4 bases; J trimming: 3 bases; junction bases outside the gene matches: 2. The CDR3 DNA reads as TGCAGCGTTGGGACAGGGGGGGAAGAGACCCAGTACTTC. Translating it yields CSVGTGGEETQYF.

The chain is built from TRBV12-3 or TRBV12-4 and TRBJ1-1; D gene uncertain. Trimming pared 3 bases from V and 7 bases from J, leaving 9 bases between. The CDR3 sequence is 12 residues long. CDR3 DNA: TGTGCCAGCAGTTTCGGGGTGCTTGAAGCTTTCTTT. Its protein is CASSFGVLEAFF.

The chain links TRBV5-1 to TRBJ2-7, with 7 bases lining up with TRBD1. The CDR3 loop spans 13 amino acids. From germline, CDR1 is SGHRS and CDR2 YFSETQ. V lost 4 bases and J lost 3; bases outside the gene matches: 4. CDR3 sequence reads: CASSVGTDYEQYF. DNA of the CDR3: TGCGCCAGCAGCGTAGGGACAGACTACGAGCAGTACTTC.

The chain couples TRBV12-5 to TRBJ2-3; the match to TRBD2 covers 15 bases. V lost 3 bases, J lost 1 base, and 8 bases stayed unmatched. Germline lookup yields CDR1 LGHNT and CDR2 FRNRAP. CDR3 length: 19 residues. For the CDR3, the DNA is TGTGCTAGTGGTTTCGCCGGGACTAGCGGGAGGCGGGGCACAGATACGCAGTATTTT. Amino acids: CASGFAGTSGRRGTDTQYF.

The chain recombines TRBV4-1 with TRBJ1-6, with 9 bases that match TRBD1. CDR3 size: 17 residues. The germline V gene encodes CDR1 MGHRA and CDR2 YSYEKL. Trimming at V came to 2 bases and at J to 7 bases, leaving 9 bases not matched to a gene. The CDR3 DNA is TGCGCCAGCAGCCAAACCGGGACAGGGAAGGACAATTCACCCCTCCACTTT. It translates to CASSQTGTGKDNSPLHF.

This chain connects TRBV6-5 to TRBJ2-2, with D perhaps TRBD2 (5 bases). Per the germline V gene, CDR1 is MNHEY and CDR2 is SVGAGI. The V end lost 8 bases, the J end lost 1 base, and 8 bases lay between the germline ends. This CDR3 contains 13 residues. CDR3 sequence: CASCGWNTGELFF. CDR3 in DNA: TGTGCCAGCTGCGGGTGGAACACCGGGGAGCTGTTTTTT.

The chain joins TRBV19 to TRBJ2-3; TRBD1 might be the D (6 bases). Trimming removed 10 bases at V and 2 bases at J, with 13 bases between. The CDR3 length is 13 residues. In germline, CDR1 is LNHDA, CDR2 SQIVND (reference sequence). Here the CDR3 reads CATSGENTDTQYF. The CDR3 DNA reads TGTGCCACCTCAGGGGAAAACACAGATACGCAGTATTTT.

The rearrangement joins TRBV14 to TRBJ2-2, with D unresolved. CDR1 is SGHDN, CDR2 FVKESK, per germline. V gave up 3 bases and J gave up 5 bases, with 10 bases separating them. CDR3 size: 14 residues. For the CDR3, the DNA is TGTGCCAGCAGCCATCTACGAACGACCGGGGAGCTGTTTTTT. Translation: CASSHLRTTGELFF.